A single sample gave rise to the 21 T cell receptor beta chains below, sequenced in a study of cytomegalovirus exposure and HLA in healthy donors. With 60 Vbeta and 13 Jbeta primers, the PCR was carried out. Assay: immunoSEQ multiplex PCR; the TCRdb copy retains only in-frame clones and omits some. This table holds more than 150,000 clones, over 80% found once. Sequencing was performed on PBMCs. The receptors shown here come from a woman between 18 and 30 years old in good health and CMV-seronegative.

Remarks on this clone: Other DNA sequences of this sample code for an identical CDR3. The chain combines TRBV28 with TRBJ1-2; no clear D gene. The CDR3 extends over 11 amino acids. V was shortened by 5 bases and J by 4 bases, with 5 bases between the two germline ends. Germline V CDR1 and CDR2: MDHEN, SYDVKM. The CDR3, as DNA: TGTGCCAGCAGTCACACCTATGGCTACACCTTC. It translates to CASSHTYGYTF.

The genes are TRBV18 and TRBJ2-7; D is unclear. The CDR3 length is 13 residues. From germline, CDR1 is KGHSH and CDR2 LQKENI. V dropped 3 bases and J dropped 0 bases, with 6 bases sitting between them. CDR3 region: CASSPSRSYEQYF. The CDR3 region has the DNA TGTGCCAGCTCACCGTCCCGCTCCTACGAGCAGTACTTC.

This chain connects TRBV6-5 to TRBJ1-6; the D gene is possibly TRBD1 (6 bases). Germline CDR1 MNHEY, CDR2 SVGAGI. The length of the CDR3 is 15 residues. Deletions cut 7 bases from V and 5 bases from J, with 15 bases between. CDR3 in amino acids: CASTTQGRNNSPLHF. CDR3 DNA: TGTGCCAGCACCACACAGGGCAGGAATAATTCACCCCTCCACTTT.

This rearrangement joins TRBV5-1 to TRBJ2-3, with 14 positions matching TRBD2. The CDR3 sequence is 16 residues long. CDR1 is SGHRS, CDR2 YFSETQ, per germline. J gave up 6 bases and V 6 bases, and 9 bases lay outside the gene matches. In nucleotides, the CDR3 is TGCGCCAGCAACCCAGGACTAGCGGGGGGTTGGGATACGCAGTATTTT. It translates to CASNPGLAGGWDTQYF.

The gene calls are TRBV7-9 and TRBJ2-3; TRBD2 matches 7 bases. This CDR3 region has 16 residues. The ends lost 3 bases at V and 4 bases at J; junction bases unmatched: 10. Germline CDR1 and CDR2: SEHNR and FQNEAQ (reference sequence). CDR3 loop: CASSLIRAGRPDTQYF. DNA for the CDR3: TGTGCCAGCAGCTTGATCCGAGCGGGGAGGCCAGATACGCAGTATTTT.

The chain combines TRBV6-5 with TRBJ2-1; maybe TRBD2 (6 bases). The CDR3 contains 15 residues. The germline V gene encodes CDR1 MNHEY and CDR2 SVGAGI. V shed 6 bases and J shed 5 bases, with 17 bases lying between them. CDR3 coding DNA: TGTGCCAGCAGGATTACCCGGGAGCAACACAATGAGCAGTTCTTC. Its translation: CASRITREQHNEQFF.

This clone is a singleton in its sample. V usage is TRBV5-1 and J usage is TRBJ1-1; no clear D. Looked up from germline, CDR1 is SGHRS and CDR2 is YFSETQ. The CDR3 extends over 14 amino acids. V lost 7 bases to trimming and J lost 4 bases, with 17 bases between them. CDR3 amino acids: CASADLLDGTEAFF. The DNA of the CDR3 is TGCGCCAGCGCCGACCTCCTAGACGGCACTGAAGCTTTCTTT.

This clone showed up just a few times. This sequence joins TRBV18 and TRBJ2-1; the D gene is possibly TRBD1 (6 bases). The CDR3 sequence is 16 residues long. Trimming removed 0 bases at V and 6 bases at J, with 15 bases between. Looked up from germline, CDR1 is KGHSH and CDR2 is LQKENI. The CDR3 protein is CASSPPNQGNSNEQFF. CDR3 in DNA: TGTGCCAGCTCACCACCGAACCAGGGGAACAGCAATGAGCAGTTCTTC.

The rearrangement links TRBV10-2 to TRBJ1-3; D remains ambiguous. V lost 4 bases, J lost 0 bases, and 10 bases lay in between. CDR1 and CDR2 from the germline V gene are WSHSY and SAAADI. This CDR3 has 15 residues. This CDR3 reads CASSVVADSGNTIYF. CDR3 bases: TGCGCCAGCAGTGTCGTCGCGGACTCTGGAAACACCATATATTTT.

The V and J genes are TRBV19 and TRBJ2-4; D gene unclear. The CDR3 is 16 residues long. V was clipped by 3 bases and J by 3 bases, with 15 bases between them. In germline, CDR1 is LNHDA, CDR2 SQIVND (reference sequence). In DNA form, the CDR3 reads TGTGCCAGTAGTATGGCGGCAAGAACCAGCAAAAACATTCAGTACTTC. It encodes CASSMAARTSKNIQYF.

The V call is TRBV7-9, the J call TRBJ2-5; TRBD1 agrees at 7 bases. The J segment lost 1 base and the V segment lost 5 bases, leaving 7 bases of the junction unmatched. CDR1 and CDR2 from the germline V gene are SEHNR and FQNEAQ (reference sequence). The CDR3 is 15 residues long. The DNA for the CDR3 is TGTGCCAGCAGCCGCGATCGGACAGGCCAAGAGACCCAGTACTTC. This codes for CASSRDRTGQETQYF.

This clone has a handful of counts. This chain joins TRBV5-1 and TRBJ2-3; 11 bases fit TRBD2. This CDR3 has 16 amino acids. Germline V gene sequence: CDR1 SGHRS, CDR2 YFSETQ. Trimming removed 5 bases from V and 5 bases from J; junction bases left unmatched: 10. CDR3 protein: CASSSVAGGRKDTQYF. CDR3 in DNA: TGCGCCAGCAGTTCAGTAGCGGGGGGGCGCAAAGATACGCAGTATTTT.

The rearrangement joins TRBV7-2 to TRBJ1-4; no clear D gene. The V end lost 6 bases, the J end lost 7 bases, and 15 bases lay between the germline ends. CDR3 size: 14 residues. The germline V gene encodes CDR1 SGHTA and CDR2 FQGNSA. The CDR3 is CASRSVATGEKLFF. CDR3 DNA sequence: TGTGCCAGCAGATCCGTCGCTACGGGTGAAAAACTGTTTTTT.

This clone was seen just once. The chain links TRBV30 to TRBJ2-1, with TRBD1 as a possible D gene (6 bases). Trimming stripped 3 bases from V and 9 bases from J, with 9 bases between. CDR3 length: 11 residues. Germline loops: CDR1 GTSNPN, CDR2 SVGIG (reference sequence). The CDR3 protein is CAWSVGGEQFF. CDR3 nucleotide sequence: TGTGCCTGGAGCGTAGGGGGTGAGCAGTTCTTC.

There are a few counts of this clone. The chain carries TRBV21-1 and TRBJ1-2; the table's D call, TRBD1, has no DNA check behind it. TRBV21-1 is a listed pseudogene. The CDR3 consists of 14 residues. The CDR3 here is CASSARQGVHGYTF. The CDR3 DNA follows: TGTGCCAGCAGCGCTAGACAGGGGGTTCATGGCTACACCTTC.

The gene calls are TRBV5-1 and TRBJ2-5; D might be TRBD2 (5 bases). The germline V gene has CDR1 SGHRS and CDR2 YFSETQ. There are 13 residues in the CDR3. With 4 bases removed from V and 2 bases from J, the gap between germline ends came to 9 bases. As DNA, the CDR3 is TGCGCCAGCAGCCCCGGGGTTCAAGAGACCCAGTACTTC. Its translation is CASSPGVQETQYF.

The chain couples TRBV7-9 to TRBJ2-3; D is uncertain. Germline CDR1 and CDR2: SEHNR and FQNEAQ (reference sequence). This CDR3 comprises 12 residues. The germline V and J ends were trimmed by 3 bases and 2 bases, with 3 bases remaining between them. The CDR3 sequence: CASSFSTDTQYF. As DNA, the CDR3 is TGTGCCAGCAGCTTCTCCACAGATACGCAGTATTTT.

The chain uses TRBV15 and TRBJ1-1; tentatively, D is TRBD1 (6 bases). V gave up 0 bases and J gave up 5 bases, with 13 bases separating them. Germline CDR1 LNHNV, CDR2 YYDKDF (reference sequence). This CDR3 region has 15 residues. The CDR3 protein is CATSREGHRATEAFF. Here the CDR3 DNA reads TGTGCCACCAGCAGAGAAGGGCACAGGGCAACTGAAGCTTTCTTT.

The genes are TRBV19 and TRBJ2-2, with TRBD1 identical over 7 bases. The CDR3 is 15 amino acids. The germline gives CDR1 LNHDA, CDR2 SQIVND (reference sequence). Trimming at V came to 6 bases and at J to 2 bases, leaving 6 bases not matched to a gene. CDR3 DNA: TGTGCCAGTAGGATACAGGGGATTAACACCGGGGAGCTGTTTTTT. It codes for CASRIQGINTGELFF.

The table lists this clone with a count of one. This chain uses TRBV28 with TRBJ1-2; D perhaps matches TRBD1 (5 bases). The V end lost 5 bases, the J end lost 1 base, and 8 bases lay between the germline ends. The germline gives CDR1 MDHEN, CDR2 SYDVKM. CDR3 length: 13 residues. The CDR3 DNA follows: TGTGCCAGCAGTACGGGGGTTAACTATGGCTACACCTTC. It encodes CASSTGVNYGYTF.

The chain uses TRBV30 and TRBJ1-1, with 10 positions matching TRBD1. Germline V CDR1 and CDR2: GTSNPN, SVGIG (reference sequence). V lost 7 bases, J lost 3 bases, and 8 bases stayed unmatched. CDR3 length: 14 amino acids. The CDR3 bases are TGTGCCTCCACGGCCGGACAGGGGGACACTGAAGCTTTCTTT. It yields the protein CASTAGQGDTEAFF.